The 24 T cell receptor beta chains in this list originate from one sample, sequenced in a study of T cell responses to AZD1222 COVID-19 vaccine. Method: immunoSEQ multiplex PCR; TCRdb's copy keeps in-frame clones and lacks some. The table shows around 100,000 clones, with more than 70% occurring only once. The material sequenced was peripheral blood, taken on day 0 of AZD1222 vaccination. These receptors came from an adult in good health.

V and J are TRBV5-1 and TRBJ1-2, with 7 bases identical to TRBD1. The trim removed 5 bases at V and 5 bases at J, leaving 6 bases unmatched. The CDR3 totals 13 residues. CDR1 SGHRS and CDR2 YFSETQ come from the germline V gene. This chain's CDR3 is CASRRGTEYGYTF. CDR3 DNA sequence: TGCGCCAGCAGGCGAGGGACAGAGTATGGCTACACCTTC. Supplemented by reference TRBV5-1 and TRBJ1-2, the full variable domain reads KAGVTQTPRYLIKTRGQQVTLSCSPISGHRSVSWYQQTPGQGLQFLFEYFSETQRNKGNFPGRFSGRQFSNSRSEMNVSTLELGDSALYLCASRRGTEYGYTFGSGTRLTVV.

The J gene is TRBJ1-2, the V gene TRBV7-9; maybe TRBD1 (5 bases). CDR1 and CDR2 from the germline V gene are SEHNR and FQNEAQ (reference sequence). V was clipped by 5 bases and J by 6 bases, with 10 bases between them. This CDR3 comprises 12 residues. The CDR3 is CASSGRVDGYTF. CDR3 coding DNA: TGTGCCAGCAGCGGCAGGGTGGATGGCTACACCTTC.

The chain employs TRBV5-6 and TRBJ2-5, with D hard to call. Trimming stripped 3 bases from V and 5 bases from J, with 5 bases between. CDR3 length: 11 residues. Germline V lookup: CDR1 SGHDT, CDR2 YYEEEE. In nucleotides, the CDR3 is TGTGCCAGCAGCTCCATCGAGACCCAGTACTTC. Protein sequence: CASSSIETQYF.

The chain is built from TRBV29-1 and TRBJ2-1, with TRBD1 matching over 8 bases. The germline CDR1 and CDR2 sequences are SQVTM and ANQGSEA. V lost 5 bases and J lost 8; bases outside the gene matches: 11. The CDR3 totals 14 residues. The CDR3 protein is CSVRRGTGGDEQFF. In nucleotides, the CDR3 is TGCAGCGTTCGGAGGGGGACAGGCGGCGATGAGCAGTTCTTC.

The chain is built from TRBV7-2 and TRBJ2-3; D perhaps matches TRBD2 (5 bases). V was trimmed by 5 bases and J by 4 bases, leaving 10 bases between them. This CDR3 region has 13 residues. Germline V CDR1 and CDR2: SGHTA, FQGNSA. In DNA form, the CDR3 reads TGTGCCAGCAGCCCAACTAGGGCAGATACGCAGTATTTT. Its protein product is CASSPTRADTQYF.

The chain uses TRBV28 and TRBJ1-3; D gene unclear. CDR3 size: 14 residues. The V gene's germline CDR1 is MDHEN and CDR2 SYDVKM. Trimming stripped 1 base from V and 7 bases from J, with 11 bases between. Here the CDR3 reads CASSLSNNGNTIYF. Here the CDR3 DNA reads TGTGCCAGCAGTTTATCTAACAACGGCAACACCATATATTTT.

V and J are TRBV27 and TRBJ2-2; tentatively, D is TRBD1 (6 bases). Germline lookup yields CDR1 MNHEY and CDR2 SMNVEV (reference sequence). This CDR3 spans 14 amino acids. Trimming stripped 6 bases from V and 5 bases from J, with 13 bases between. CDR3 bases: TGTGCCAGCAGGAAACAGGGTTTGACCGGGGAGCTGTTTTTT. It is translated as CASRKQGLTGELFF.

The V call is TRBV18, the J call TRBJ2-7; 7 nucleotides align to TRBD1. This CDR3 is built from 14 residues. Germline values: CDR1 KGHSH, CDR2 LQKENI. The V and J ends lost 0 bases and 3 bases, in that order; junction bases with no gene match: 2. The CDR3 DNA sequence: TGTGCCAGCTCACCACCGGGACAGTACTACGAGCAGTACTTC. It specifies CASSPPGQYYEQYF.

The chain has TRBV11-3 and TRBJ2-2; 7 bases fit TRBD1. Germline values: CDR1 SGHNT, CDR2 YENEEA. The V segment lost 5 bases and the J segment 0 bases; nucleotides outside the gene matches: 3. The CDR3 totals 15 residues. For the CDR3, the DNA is TGTGCCAGCAGCCCGGGACAGACGAACACCGGGGAGCTGTTTTTT. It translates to CASSPGQTNTGELFF. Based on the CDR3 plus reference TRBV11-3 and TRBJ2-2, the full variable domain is EAGVVQSPRYKIIEKKQPVAFWCNPISGHNTLYWYLQNLGQGPELLIRYENEEAVDDSQLPKDRFSAERLKGVDSTLKIQPAELGDSAVYLCASSPGQTNTGELFFGEGSRLTVL.

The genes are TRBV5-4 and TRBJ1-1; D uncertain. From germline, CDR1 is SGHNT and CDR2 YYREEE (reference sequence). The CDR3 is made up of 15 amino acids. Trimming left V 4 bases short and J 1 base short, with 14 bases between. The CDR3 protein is CASSPRAPGNTEAFF. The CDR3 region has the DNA TGTGCCAGCAGCCCCCGGGCTCCGGGGAACACTGAAGCTTTCTTT. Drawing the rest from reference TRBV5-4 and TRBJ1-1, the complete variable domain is ETGVTQSPTHLIKTRGQQVTLRCSSQSGHNTVSWYQQALGQGPQFIFQYYREEENGRGNFPPRFSGLQFPNYSSELNVNALELDDSALYLCASSPRAPGNTEAFFGQGTRLTVV.

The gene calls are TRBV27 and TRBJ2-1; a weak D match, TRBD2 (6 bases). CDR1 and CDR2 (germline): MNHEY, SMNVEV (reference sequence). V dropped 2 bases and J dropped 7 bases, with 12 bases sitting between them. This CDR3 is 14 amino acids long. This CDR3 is CASSLETSWNEQFF. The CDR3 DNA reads TGTGCCAGCAGTTTAGAAACTAGCTGGAATGAGCAGTTCTTC.

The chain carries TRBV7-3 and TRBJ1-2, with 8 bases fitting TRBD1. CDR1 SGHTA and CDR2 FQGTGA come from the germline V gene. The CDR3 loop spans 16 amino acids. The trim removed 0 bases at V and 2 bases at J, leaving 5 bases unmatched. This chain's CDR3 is CASSLTGQASNYGYTF. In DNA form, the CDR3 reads TGTGCCAGCAGCTTAACGGGACAGGCATCAAACTATGGCTACACCTTC.

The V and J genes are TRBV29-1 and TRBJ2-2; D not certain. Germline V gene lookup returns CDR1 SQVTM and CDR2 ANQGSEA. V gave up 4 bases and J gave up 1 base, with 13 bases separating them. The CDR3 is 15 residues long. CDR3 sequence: CSVVPGNLNTGELFF. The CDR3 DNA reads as TGCAGCGTTGTCCCAGGAAACCTGAACACCGGGGAGCTGTTTTTT.

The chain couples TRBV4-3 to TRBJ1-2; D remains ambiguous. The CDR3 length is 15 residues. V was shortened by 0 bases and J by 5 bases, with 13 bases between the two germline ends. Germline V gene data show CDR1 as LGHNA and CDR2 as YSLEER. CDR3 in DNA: TGCGCCAGCAGCCAAGACTTGGCAGAACAATATGGCTACACCTTC. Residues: CASSQDLAEQYGYTF.

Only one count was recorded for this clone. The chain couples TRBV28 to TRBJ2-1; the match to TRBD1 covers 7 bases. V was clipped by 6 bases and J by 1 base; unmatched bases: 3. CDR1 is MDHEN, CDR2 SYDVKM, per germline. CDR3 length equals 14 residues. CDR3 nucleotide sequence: TGTGCCAGCAGAATACAGGGGTCCTACAATGAGCAGTTCTTC. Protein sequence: CASRIQGSYNEQFF.

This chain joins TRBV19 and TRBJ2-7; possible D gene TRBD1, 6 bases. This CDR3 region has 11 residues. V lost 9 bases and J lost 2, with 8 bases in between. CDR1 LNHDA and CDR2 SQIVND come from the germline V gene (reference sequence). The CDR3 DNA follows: TGTGCCAGCAGGGGCACCTACGAGCAGTACTTC. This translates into CASRGTYEQYF.

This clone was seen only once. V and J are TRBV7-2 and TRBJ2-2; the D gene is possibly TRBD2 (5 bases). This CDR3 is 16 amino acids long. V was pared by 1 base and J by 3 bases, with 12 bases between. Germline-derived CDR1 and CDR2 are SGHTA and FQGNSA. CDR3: CASSLVAGWDTGELFF. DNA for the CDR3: TGTGCCAGCAGCTTAGTCGCGGGTTGGGACACCGGGGAGCTGTTTTTT.

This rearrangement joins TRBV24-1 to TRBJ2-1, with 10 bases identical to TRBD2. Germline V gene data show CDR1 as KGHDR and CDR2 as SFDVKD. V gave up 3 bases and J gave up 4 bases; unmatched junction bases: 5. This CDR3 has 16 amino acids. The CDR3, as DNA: TGTGCCACCAGTGATGGAGCGGGAGGGCCATACAATGAGCAGTTCTTC. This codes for CATSDGAGGPYNEQFF.

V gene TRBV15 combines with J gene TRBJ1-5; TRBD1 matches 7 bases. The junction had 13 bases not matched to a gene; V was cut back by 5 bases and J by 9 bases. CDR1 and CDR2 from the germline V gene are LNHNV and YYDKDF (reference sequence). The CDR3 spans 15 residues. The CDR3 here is CATSLAQGGYGPQHF. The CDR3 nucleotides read TGTGCCACCAGCCTTGCCCAGGGGGGGTATGGGCCCCAGCATTTT.

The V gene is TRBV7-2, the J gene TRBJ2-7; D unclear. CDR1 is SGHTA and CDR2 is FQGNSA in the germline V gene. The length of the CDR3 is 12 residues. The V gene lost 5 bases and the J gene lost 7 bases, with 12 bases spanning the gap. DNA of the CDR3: TGTGCCAGCAGCCGTGAGATAGGGGAGCAGTACTTC. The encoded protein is CASSREIGEQYF.

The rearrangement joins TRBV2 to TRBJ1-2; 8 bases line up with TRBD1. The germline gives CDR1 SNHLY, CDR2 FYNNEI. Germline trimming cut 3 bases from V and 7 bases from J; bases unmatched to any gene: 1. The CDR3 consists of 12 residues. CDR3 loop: CASSDRGRGYTF. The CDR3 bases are TGTGCCAGCAGTGACAGGGGGCGTGGCTACACCTTC. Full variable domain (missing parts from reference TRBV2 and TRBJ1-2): EPEVTQTPSHQVTQMGQEVILRCVPISNHLYFYWYRQILGQKVEFLVSFYNNEISEKSEIFDDQFSVERPDGSNFTLKIRSTKLEDSAMYFCASSDRGRGYTFGSGTRLTVV.

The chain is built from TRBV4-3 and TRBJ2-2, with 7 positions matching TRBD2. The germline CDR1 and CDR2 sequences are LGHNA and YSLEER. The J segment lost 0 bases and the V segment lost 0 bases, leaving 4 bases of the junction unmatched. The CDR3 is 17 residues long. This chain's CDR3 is CASSQETTSPNTGELFF. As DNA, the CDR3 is TGCGCCAGCAGCCAAGAAACGACTAGCCCGAACACCGGGGAGCTGTTTTTT.

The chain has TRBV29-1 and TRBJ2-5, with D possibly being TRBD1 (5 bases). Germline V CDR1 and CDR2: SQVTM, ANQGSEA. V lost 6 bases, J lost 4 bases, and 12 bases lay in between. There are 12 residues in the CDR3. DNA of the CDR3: TGCAGCGTGCTAGACAGCAGAGAGACCCAGTACTTC. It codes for CSVLDSRETQYF.

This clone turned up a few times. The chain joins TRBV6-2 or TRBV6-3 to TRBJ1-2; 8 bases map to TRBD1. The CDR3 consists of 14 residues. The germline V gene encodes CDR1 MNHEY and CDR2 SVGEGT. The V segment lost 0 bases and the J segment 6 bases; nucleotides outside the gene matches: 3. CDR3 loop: CASSYSRQGHGYTF. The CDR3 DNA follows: TGTGCCAGCAGTTACTCGAGACAGGGGCATGGCTACACCTTC.